A single sample is the source of the 27 T cell receptor beta chains below, sequenced in a study of control samples from healthy donors and cancer patients. Sequencing was performed with immunoSEQ multiplex PCR; in TCRdb, only in-frame clones are kept and a portion is missing. Of roughly 88,000 clones listed, about 89% were seen once; the top ten hold over 0.75%. Sequenced material: blood. The receptors were gathered from a young woman in good health.

The rearrangement uses TRBV7-9 and TRBJ1-2, with a tentative D call TRBD1 (5 bases). The CDR3 consists of 13 residues. V dropped 7 bases and J dropped 6 bases, with 15 bases sitting between them. Germline V lookup: CDR1 SEHNR, CDR2 FQNEAQ (reference sequence). The CDR3 reads CASTLGGIDGYTF. CDR3 DNA sequence: TGTGCCAGCACCCTGGGGGGAATAGATGGCTACACCTTC.

The V and J genes are TRBV19 and TRBJ2-1; D may be TRBD2 (5 bases). This CDR3 spans 15 amino acids. CDR1 and CDR2 from the germline V gene are LNHDA and SQIVND (reference sequence). Trimming took 7 bases from V and 3 from J, leaving 16 bases between them. The CDR3 bases are TGTGCCAGTACCTCCATCGACCGGGACTACAATGAGCAGTTCTTC. Translating gives CASTSIDRDYNEQFF.

The chain has TRBV10-3 and TRBJ2-3; D not resolved. Germline V CDR1 and CDR2: ENHRY, SYGVKD. Between the trimmed V and J ends, which lost 0 bases and 5 bases, there was a span of 21 bases. The CDR3 is 18 residues long. The CDR3 coding sequence is TGTGCCATCAGTGAGTCCCATGACTCGCCACGTTGGCTAGATACGCAGTATTTT. The encoded protein is CAISESHDSPRWLDTQYF.

The chain joins TRBV5-1 to TRBJ2-3, with a weak D call TRBD1 (6 bases). This CDR3 contains 15 residues. CDR1 SGHRS and CDR2 YFSETQ come from the germline V gene. Trimming removed 6 bases from V and 7 bases from J, with 21 bases in between. CDR3 region: CASNPDGTIKNTQYF. For the CDR3, the DNA is TGCGCCAGCAACCCGGATGGGACAATCAAAAATACGCAGTATTTT.

This rearrangement joins TRBV3-1 (or the pseudogene TRBV3-2) to TRBJ2-3; 10 bases line up with TRBD2. CDR1 LGHDT and CDR2 YNNKEL come from the germline V gene (reference sequence). The CDR3 has 20 amino acids. Trimming cost V 4 bases and J 0 bases; bases outside gene matches: 16. The CDR3 bases are TGTGCCAGCAGCCGCGGCACCGGGCTAGCGGGGGTCGGGAGCACAGATACGCAGTATTTT. This gives the protein CASSRGTGLAGVGSTDTQYF.

The V call is TRBV6-1, the J call TRBJ1-5; no clear D. The CDR3 has 14 amino acids. Germline loops: CDR1 MNHNS, CDR2 SASEGT. V lost 3 bases and J 2 bases, leaving 8 bases between the germline ends. CDR3 region: CASSEHRGNQPQHF. CDR3 in DNA: TGTGCCAGCAGTGAGCATAGGGGCAATCAGCCCCAGCATTTT.

As concerns this clone: The same CDR3 also results from other DNA sequences found in this sample. This chain connects TRBV5-4 to TRBJ2-1; D is tentatively TRBD1 or TRBD2 (5 bases each). The CDR3 is 11 amino acids. V was pared by 0 bases and J by 14 bases, with 9 bases between. CDR1 and CDR2 (germline): SGHNT, YYREEE (reference sequence). CDR3 amino acids: CASSLGGWEFF. The CDR3 nucleotides read TGTGCCAGCAGCTTGGGGGGGTGGGAGTTCTTC.

The CDR3 DNA sequence: TGCGCCAGCAGTGACCCGACCATTGGGACTACTCCGTGGAATGAGCAGTTCTTC. This translates into CASSDPTIGTTPWNEQFF. V gene TRBV10-2 combines with J gene TRBJ2-1; 7 nucleotides align to TRBD2. The trim removed 3 bases at V and 7 bases at J, leaving 18 bases unmatched. The CDR3 loop spans 18 amino acids. Per germline, CDR1 WSHSY and CDR2 SAAADI.

V gene TRBV15 combines with J gene TRBJ2-7; unclear D gene. CDR3 length equals 13 residues. Germline-derived CDR1 and CDR2 are LNHNV and YYDKDF (reference sequence). The ends were cut back, 1 base at V and 7 bases at J, with 11 bases in the middle. In DNA, the CDR3 is TGTGCCACCAGCAGAGTTCTGGGGTTTGAGCAGTACTTC. Its translation is CATSRVLGFEQYF.

The chain combines TRBV6-5 with TRBJ2-7, with 8 bases that match TRBD2. The junction had 9 bases not matched to a gene; V was cut back by 6 bases and J by 5 bases. The CDR3 spans 14 residues. CDR1 is MNHEY, CDR2 SVGAGI, per germline. CDR3 in DNA: TGTGCCAGCAGGGTCCATAGCGGGAAAAACGAGCAGTACTTC. Its translation: CASRVHSGKNEQYF.

The chain combines TRBV5-1 with TRBJ2-5, with D uncertain. Per germline, CDR1 SGHRS and CDR2 YFSETQ. The V end lost 0 bases, the J end lost 6 bases, and 3 bases lay between the germline ends. This CDR3 has 11 amino acids. The CDR3 region has the DNA TGCGCCAGCAGCTTGGAGAAGACCCAGTACTTC. It is translated as CASSLEKTQYF. The full variable domain, completed using reference TRBV5-1 and TRBJ2-5, is KAGVTQTPRYLIKTRGQQVTLSCSPISGHRSVSWYQQTPGQGLQFLFEYFSETQRNKGNFPGRFSGRQFSNSRSEMNVSTLELGDSALYLCASSLEKTQYFGPGTRLLVL.

CDR3 nucleotides: TGTGCCAGCAGCACTCAAACTAGCGGGAGTAGGTACGAGCAGTACTTC. Its protein product is CASSTQTSGSRYEQYF. The gene calls are TRBV9 and TRBJ2-7; 11 bases agree with TRBD2. This CDR3 spans 16 amino acids. Germline CDR1 and CDR2: SGDLS and YYNGEE. V shed 4 bases and J 4 bases; nucleotides not matched to a gene: 10.

The chain joins TRBV7-8 to TRBJ1-2; D call uncertain. The CDR3 has 13 amino acids. CDR1 and CDR2 from the germline V gene are SGHVS and FQNEAQ. V was clipped by 0 bases and J by 7 bases, with 9 bases between them. The CDR3 region has the DNA TGTGCCAGCAGCTTAGCACCCCAAGGTGGCTACACCTTC. Its translation: CASSLAPQGGYTF.

This rearrangement joins TRBV18 to TRBJ2-3; a possible D gene is TRBD1 (6 bases). V was trimmed by 2 bases and J by 3 bases, leaving 9 bases between them. Germline loops: CDR1 KGHSH, CDR2 LQKENI. The CDR3 covers 14 residues. The CDR3 loop reads CASSPTQGTDTQYF. The DNA of the CDR3 is TGTGCCAGCTCACCAACACAGGGTACAGATACGCAGTATTTT.

The CDR3 reads CSVEEGDYTDTQYF. Written as DNA, the CDR3 is TGCAGCGTTGAAGAAGGGGACTACACAGATACGCAGTATTTT. The chain is built from TRBV29-1 and TRBJ2-3; 7 bases match TRBD2. V shed 0 bases, J shed 2 bases, and the junction held 2 bases outside the gene matches. Germline CDR1 SQVTM, CDR2 ANQGSEA. The CDR3 has 14 residues.

The V and J genes are TRBV12-5 and TRBJ2-1; 7 nucleotides line up with TRBD1. Unmatched junction bases numbered 3, after V lost 6 bases and J lost 4 bases. This CDR3 has 13 residues. Germline V gives CDR1 LGHNT, CDR2 FRNRAP. CDR3 residues: CASGSGQYNEQFF. Here the CDR3 DNA reads TGTGCTAGTGGCTCGGGACAGTACAATGAGCAGTTCTTC.

The CDR3 here is CASSVVGGTDTQYF. Here the CDR3 DNA reads TGTGCCAGCAGCGTAGTTGGGGGGACAGATACGCAGTATTTT. The gene calls are TRBV9 and TRBJ2-3, with TRBD2 as a possible D gene (6 bases). Germline V gene lookup returns CDR1 SGDLS and CDR2 YYNGEE. Trimming cost V 0 bases and J 3 bases, with 8 bases left between them. This CDR3 comprises 14 residues.

Comments on this clone: A much larger clone sits a single nucleotide away, making a read error possible. The chain joins TRBV3-1 (or the pseudogene TRBV3-2) to TRBJ1-5; 10 positions agree with TRBD1. Germline V CDR1 and CDR2: LGHDT, YNNKEL (reference sequence). There are 15 residues in the CDR3. The J segment lost 2 bases and the V segment lost 4 bases, leaving 2 bases of the junction unmatched. CDR3 amino acids: CASSPGTGGNQPQHF. CDR3 nucleotide sequence: TGTGCCAGCAGCCCCGGGACAGGGGGCAATCAGCCCCAGCATTTT.

The V gene is TRBV5-8, the J gene TRBJ1-4, with 10 nucleotides matching TRBD1. CDR1 and CDR2 (germline): SGHTS, YDEGEE. This CDR3 region has 17 residues. Trimming removed 0 bases from V and 7 bases from J; junction bases left unmatched: 9. The CDR3 protein is CASSLAVRDRGSEKLFF. As DNA, the CDR3 is TGTGCCAGCAGCTTGGCCGTAAGGGACAGGGGAAGTGAAAAACTGTTTTTT. The full variable domain, with the rest looked up from reference TRBV5-8 and TRBJ1-4, is EAGVTQSPTHLIKTRGQQATLRCSPISGHTSVYWYQQALGLGLQFLLWYDEGEERNRGNFPPRFSGRQFPNYSSELNVNALELEDSALYLCASSLAVRDRGSEKLFFGSGTQLSVL.

The rearrangement uses TRBV7-3 and TRBJ1-1; D unresolved. V was clipped by 5 bases and J by 1 base, with 8 bases between them. CDR1 is SGHTA and CDR2 is FQGTGA in the germline V gene. The CDR3 has 13 residues. CDR3 in amino acids: CASSQTQNTEAFF. The CDR3 DNA reads TGTGCCAGCAGCCAAACACAGAACACTGAAGCTTTCTTT.

The J gene is TRBJ1-6, the V gene TRBV3-1 (or the pseudogene TRBV3-2), with TRBD1 matching 9 bases. The CDR3 has 16 residues. V shed 5 bases and J 7 bases; nucleotides not matched to a gene: 9. In germline, CDR1 is LGHDT, CDR2 YNNKEL (reference sequence). Here the CDR3 DNA reads TGTGCCAGCAGCTATGCCGGGACAGGGCACAATTCACCCCTCCACTTT. It encodes CASSYAGTGHNSPLHF.

The genes are TRBV19 and TRBJ1-3; 7 nucleotides align to TRBD1. CDR3 size: 14 residues. Germline V gene sequence: CDR1 LNHDA, CDR2 SQIVND (reference sequence). After removal of 6 bases from V and 3 bases from J, the junction contained 5 bases not matched to a gene. The CDR3: CASRDRAHGNTIYF. The CDR3 nucleotides read TGTGCCAGTAGAGACAGGGCGCATGGAAACACCATATATTTT.

The V gene is TRBV2, the J gene TRBJ2-1; D is undetermined. Germline V lookup: CDR1 SNHLY, CDR2 FYNNEI. Between the trimmed V and J ends, which lost 6 bases and 2 bases, there was a span of 5 bases. The CDR3 has 12 amino acids. CDR3 bases: TGTGCCAGCAGCGGGCCCTACAATGAGCAGTTCTTC. Translated, it gives CASSGPYNEQFF.

V gene TRBV20-1 combines with J gene TRBJ1-1, with D unclear. Trimming took 6 bases from V and 3 from J, leaving 5 bases between them. CDR1 and CDR2 (germline): DFQATT, SNEGSKA (reference sequence). The CDR3 covers 10 residues. CDR3 sequence (DNA): TGCAGTGCCGGTGACACTGAAGCTTTCTTT. Protein sequence: CSAGDTEAFF.

CDR3 DNA: TGTGCCAGCCAAAAGCAAGGTAATCAGCCCCAGCATTTT. This translates into CASQKQGNQPQHF. This sequence joins TRBV12-3 or TRBV12-4 and TRBJ1-5; D ambiguous. Between the trimmed V and J ends, which lost 8 bases and 4 bases, there was a span of 12 bases. This CDR3 is built from 13 residues.

The chain has TRBV18 and TRBJ1-5; no clear D gene. Germline V gives CDR1 KGHSH, CDR2 LQKENI. CDR3 length: 15 amino acids. Trimming removed 3 bases at V and 1 base at J, with 10 bases between. CDR3 DNA sequence: TGTGCCAGCTCACCGCAAGGCAGAAGCAATCAGCCCCAGCATTTT. It yields the protein CASSPQGRSNQPQHF. Supplemented by reference TRBV18 and TRBJ1-5, the full variable domain reads NAGVMQNPRHLVRRRGQEARLRCSPMKGHSHVYWYRQLPEEGLKFMVYLQKENIIDESGMPKERFSAEFPKEGPSILRIQQVVRGDSAAYFCASSPQGRSNQPQHFGDGTRLSIL.

The chain links TRBV11-2 to TRBJ1-1; D remains ambiguous. The CDR3 extends over 14 amino acids. V was pared by 5 bases and J by 3 bases, with 13 bases between. CDR1 SGHAT and CDR2 FQNNGV come from the germline V gene. CDR3 protein: CASSHYAPDTEAFF. The CDR3 DNA follows: TGTGCCAGCAGCCACTACGCCCCGGACACTGAAGCTTTCTTT.